The sequence of this TCR beta chain was determined in a study of cytomegalovirus exposure and HLA in healthy donors (dated by TCRdb to about 2017). Looking at the study overall: An earlier analysis of several hundred of the donors reported 250 to 350 Gb of sequence data and roughly 110 million unique TCR beta sequences from some 180 million T cells. In a later analysis, previously published TCR beta repertoires from hundreds of donors were re-analyzed and high-resolution HLA genotyping was added so that TCR occurrence patterns could be studied. The genetic ancestry cluster associated with self-reported Caucasian donors included roughly 84% of the 398 genotyped donors. The study used immunosequencing to profile the T cell repertoires of more than 650 subjects and linked those repertoires to cytomegalovirus serostatus. The study was designed to test whether signatures of past pathogen exposure could be identified by cataloging public T cell receptors. To predict cytomegalovirus infection status, the study brought together high-throughput TCR immunosequencing, statistical association of individual TCRs with disease status, and machine learning. Besides the first cohort of hundreds of subjects, a separate validation cohort made up of roughly 120 different subjects was used. Across approximately 400 genotyped donors of the cohort, an average of about 250,000 unique TCR beta nucleotide sequences per donor were sequenced, and roughly 20% of those sequences were non-productive. An earlier analysis of around 580 of the donors used high-throughput TCR beta sequencing to judge whether each TCR beta V gene segment behaved as functional or pseudogenic. Donor age, sex, ethnicity and CMV serostatus were compiled alongside the repertoire data. Roughly five DR-DQ haplotypes were handled as single units for association and clustering, since linkage in the cohort was strong. In a later genetic analysis, genome-wide SNP genotypes for about three fifths of the roughly 670 donors were used, and that subset was treated as a discovery cohort. Typing coverage varied by locus: about 629-640 donors for A, B, C, DRB1 and DQB1; approximately 500 for DQA1; some 610 for DPA1; approximately 450 for DPB1. An early release covering 500 to 750 HLA-typed donors comprised around 300 gigabases of sequencing data and tens of millions of unique TCR sequences. Class I and class II HLA loci were covered by the typing at four-digit resolution. The later analysis used no new phenotypic data to find candidate immune exposures, relying instead on TCR beta sequences and their occurrence across donors. All discovery cohort repertoires had been generated on a single sequencing platform.

Library creation used the immunoSEQ multiplex PCR assay. For the multiplex PCR, a mixture combining 60 forward primers for TCR Vbeta segments and 13 reverse primers for TCR Jbeta segments was used. Amplification of the CDR3 region of rearranged TCR beta genes was performed with a multiplex PCR assay on genomic DNA. Amplified TCR beta libraries were sequenced as 87-base-pair reads on the Illumina HiSeq System. Per the original workflow: A later analysis tallied roughly 76 million unique TCR beta chains across the 600 to 700 repertoires, and approximately 9.9 million of those chains were shared by two or more donors. To remove PCR and sequencing errors, raw reads were error-corrected and collapsed into unique sequences using a nearest-neighbor algorithm that merged closely related sequences. CDR3 sequences were aligned to IMGT reference sequences to assign V, D and J gene segments. Each retained sequence needed at least a six-nucleotide match to both a V gene segment and a J gene segment. Rearrangements were called productive when the CDR3 lacked stop codons and stayed in frame with V and J; all others were non-productive. Following IMGT convention, CDR3 was defined as the stretch from the second conserved V-encoded cysteine to the conserved J-encoded phenylalanine. In an earlier analysis of roughly 580 of the donors, sequences lacking an unambiguous match to a single V gene segment were excluded. An earlier analysis of some 610 of the donors called V segments functional above 56.7% productive rearrangements and segregating when the between-donor standard deviation exceeded 5%. To diagnose cytomegalovirus status from the catalog of TCR beta chain sequences, a statistical classification framework was built. In a later analysis, V and J genes were assigned by comparing TCR nucleotide sequences against IMGT/GENE-DB human TR gene sequences. Using the TCRdist pipeline, a later analysis assigned CDR3 sequences along with most-parsimonious VDJ recombination scenarios. A later analysis defined each TCR beta chain by its CDR3 amino acid sequence plus V-gene family, and excluded reads lacking a unique V-gene family. As a way to deal with suspected cross-contamination and a sequencing artifact, a later analysis dropped roughly 600 nucleotide sequences that were highly shared and had low generation probability. In a later analysis, a clonal expansion index for each public chain was calculated from normalized within-repertoire ranks of inferred template counts. In a later analysis, generation probabilities were computed with a VDJ recombination model fitted to out-of-frame rearrangements, and the resulting probabilities were checked against IGoR. A later analysis scored TCR-TCR, TCR-HLA and TCR-CMV co-occurrence with hypergeometric tests, applying a repertoire-size bias correction to TCR pairs. In a later analysis, false discovery rates were estimated by permuting HLA or CMV assignments 20 times. In a later analysis, co-occurring TCRs were grouped using DBSCAN, with TCRdist sequence similarity added in when clustering inside HLA-allele-positive subsets. Co-occurrence clustering excluded repertoires with fewer than 30,000 or more than 120,000 public chains, plus five with anomalous nucleotide sharing. TCRdb provides this immuneACCESS table in a form limited to in-frame rearrangements. Some clones are lacking; in checked studies, under half of them reflect an unresolved V gene, and why the rest are absent is not known. Clone size and V and J calls were adopted from that table, with D and trimming inferred from the DNA. This sample gives about 95,000 clones in total; around four fifths of them show up just once. Of the sample, roughly 5% is held by the ten largest clones.

Points the paper makes about the study in general: Assigning TCR associations to individual alleles was difficult when HLA alleles, especially DR and DQ, strongly co-occurred. A later genetic analysis reported fewer N-insertions in productive TCRs among donors in an Asian-associated ancestry cluster than the roughly 640-donor mean. Most TCR sequences were observed very rarely across donors, whereas some public TCRs were present in many individuals. CMV serostatus was the only immune exposure information available for the cohort. Fewer than 20 rarely observed V segments, including chromosome 9 orphons, were excluded from the earlier analysis of some 590 of the donors because counts were too low. In vitro tests confirmed that a few of the cytomegalovirus-associated TCR beta chains recognize cytomegalovirus antigens. It was suggested by the authors that the approach could potentially be generalized to other disease states and immunological phenotypes. In a later analysis, TCR association rates were found to vary across HLA loci, with the most associated TCRs seen for DRB1 alleles and the fewest for HLA-C alleles. A later analysis associated 16,951 TCR beta sequences with specific HLA alleles at a false discovery rate of 0.05. According to a later analysis, parvovirus B19, influenza, CMV and Epstein-Barr virus appeared linked to several top co-occurrence clusters. A later analysis found that most CMV-associated TCR beta chains appeared HLA-restricted, with HLA associations seemingly driven largely by CMV exposure. The cohort was sequenced for TCR beta chains only, and without alpha or paired-chain data the features that could be detected were limited. Compared with equally common non-associated chains, HLA-associated TCR beta chains in a later analysis were more clonally expanded and had lower generation probabilities. Correlated functional status among segregating V segments might be attributable to linkage disequilibrium, but an unknown experimental factor could not be ruled out. The classifier was reported to diagnose cytomegalovirus status with high specificity and sensitivity in both the original cohort and the validation cohort. A later genetic analysis associated a missense DCLRE1C variant with V-gene and J-gene trimming of TCR beta chains, and an independent cohort replicated the association. A cluster of highly shared sequence variants was judged likely to represent a technical artifact of the sequencing pipeline. Because HLA typing was unavailable for some donors at each locus, only the typed subset was used in association tests. Presence/absence analyses assumed roughly uniform sequencing depth across donors, an assumption that may not hold. A further reported finding was that TCR beta sequences accurately predicted the HLA-A and HLA-B alleles for most subjects in the first cohort. In the study, roughly 160 TCR beta chains were listed as associated with cytomegalovirus. Broadly in line with IMGT annotations, most TCR beta V segments showed up in productive rearrangements about 87% or about 30% of the time in an earlier analysis of approximately 640 of the donors.

The table lists this clone with a few counts. Its antigen is currently not known. Base qualities are missing; no much larger clone stands one base away. The cohort consisted of some 670 healthy bone marrow donors. At the time of sampling, all cohort members were nominally healthy, though unrecorded immune exposures were likely present. The donor was CMV seronegative and belonged to the group of 350 or so seronegative cohort members. Every donor gave a peripheral blood sample, and the peripheral blood mononuclear cells from that sample were used for TCR beta sequencing. Genomic DNA extraction from the blood cell samples was performed with the Qiagen DNeasy Blood Extraction Kit. The sequenced material came from PBMCs. The sequence was collected from a woman aged 40 to 50 in good health and CMV-seronegative.

This receptor carries the CDR3 CASSNPLESLPLNSPLHF. The sequenced DNA: TGTGCCAGCAGCAACCCCCTAGAGAGTCTTCCCCTGAATTCACCCCTCCACTTT. In this chain, TRBV21-1 is recombined with TRBJ1-6. TRBV21-1 represents a pseudogene. CDR3 length: 18 amino acids, cysteine to phenylalanine. The only DNA kept is the CDR3, 54 bases in frame from the first base.